A single sample is the source of the 11 T cell receptor beta chains below, sequenced in a study of beta chain features in type 1 diabetes. Sequenced material consisted of expressed TCRB transcripts (all of the isolated RNA was reverse transcribed). Assay used: immunoSEQ multiplex PCR; TCRdb lists only in-frame clones, some missing. The table has hundreds of thousands of clones, approximately 28% seen once. The sample taken for sequencing was naive CD4+ T cells from blood. The receptors were sampled from a man younger than 35 in good health.

The V and J genes are TRBV7-9 and TRBJ1-1; unclear D gene. The V end was cut by 3 bases, the J end by 1 base, with 6 bases between. The germline V gene has CDR1 SEHNR and CDR2 FQNEAQ (reference sequence). The CDR3 totals 13 residues. CDR3: CASSFQSNTEAFF. Here the CDR3 DNA reads TGTGCCAGCAGCTTTCAGTCGAACACTGAAGCTTTCTTT. Using reference TRBV7-9 and TRBJ1-1 for the parts outside the CDR3, the full variable domain is DTGVSQNPRHKITKRGQNVTFRCDPISEHNRLYWYRQTLGQGPEFLTYFQNEAQLEKSRLLSDRFSAERPKGSFSTLEIQRTEQGDSAMYLCASSFQSNTEAFFGQGTRLTVV.

The count of this clone is one. The gene calls are TRBV18 and TRBJ2-7, with D tentatively TRBD1 (5 bases). Trimming took 3 bases from V and 6 from J, leaving 9 bases between them. This CDR3 comprises 12 residues. Germline V gene sequence: CDR1 KGHSH, CDR2 LQKENI. Here the CDR3 DNA reads TGTGCCAGCTCACCGACAGAGCTCGAGCAGTACTTC. Its protein product is CASSPTELEQYF.

This clone has only a few counts. The chain couples TRBV29-1 to TRBJ1-2, with 7 bases matching TRBD1. V lost 1 base to trimming and J lost 4 bases; unmatched junction nucleotides: 9. Germline lookup yields CDR1 SQVTM and CDR2 ANQGSEA. The CDR3 has 15 residues. The CDR3 is CSVEGETGEPYGYTF. The DNA of the CDR3 is TGCAGCGTTGAAGGGGAAACAGGGGAGCCCTATGGCTACACCTTC.

The genes are TRBV11-2 and TRBJ2-5, with D maybe TRBD1 (5 bases). This CDR3 is 15 amino acids long. The V end lost 8 bases, the J end lost 0 bases, and 16 bases lay between the germline ends. Germline V gives CDR1 SGHAT, CDR2 FQNNGV. The CDR3 coding sequence is TGTGCCAGCTACGATCCCCCAGGGAACCAAGAGACCCAGTACTTC. Translation: CASYDPPGNQETQYF.

This clone was counted between two and nine times. Different DNA sequences within this sample yield the same CDR3. The rearrangement uses TRBV25-1 and TRBJ1-2; D not resolved. The CDR3 covers 13 residues. Germline CDR1 is MGHDK and CDR2 is SYGVNS. With 2 bases removed from V and 2 bases from J, the gap between germline ends came to 6 bases. CDR3: CASSEQTNYGYTF. Here the CDR3 DNA reads TGTGCCAGCAGTGAACAGACCAACTATGGCTACACCTTC.

V usage is TRBV5-4 and J usage is TRBJ1-3, with D possibly TRBD1 on 5 matching bases. The length of the CDR3 is 15 residues. V was clipped by 4 bases and J by 0 bases, with 11 bases between them. Germline CDR1 SGHNT, CDR2 YYREEE (reference sequence). For the CDR3, the DNA is TGTGCCAGCAGCCCCGGAGGGGCCTCTGGAAACACCATATATTTT. This gives the protein CASSPGGASGNTIYF.

The rearrangement links TRBV30 to TRBJ2-1; 7 positions match TRBD2. Germline CDR1 and CDR2: GTSNPN and SVGIG (reference sequence). After removal of 2 bases from V and 15 bases from J, the junction contained 7 bases not matched to a gene. The CDR3 runs 11 residues. This chain's CDR3 is CAWSRDYVTFF. CDR3 nucleotide sequence: TGTGCCTGGAGTCGGGACTATGTGACGTTCTTC.

The genes are TRBV28 and TRBJ1-1; the D is unclear. V was shortened by 5 bases and J by 0 bases, with 4 bases between the two germline ends. CDR3 length equals 12 residues. CDR1 and CDR2 (germline): MDHEN, SYDVKM. CDR3 in DNA: TGTGCCAGCAGTCTTATGAACACTGAAGCTTTCTTT. It yields the protein CASSLMNTEAFF.

This clone was counted between two and nine times. Other DNA sequences from this sample encode an identical CDR3 as well. The chain is built from TRBV30 and TRBJ2-7; 7 bases match TRBD1. Per the germline V gene, CDR1 is GTSNPN and CDR2 is SVGIG (reference sequence). The CDR3 sequence is 13 residues long. V trimming: 5 bases; J trimming: 2 bases; junction bases outside the gene matches: 6. CDR3 loop: CAWGRDRTYEQYF. The CDR3 DNA is TGTGCCTGGGGACGGGACAGAACCTACGAGCAGTACTTC.

This clone has more than one count but fewer than ten. This chain joins TRBV6-1 and TRBJ2-2, with TRBD2 as a possible D gene (6 bases). V lost 1 base to trimming and J lost 4 bases, with 16 bases between them. Germline V lookup: CDR1 MNHNS, CDR2 SASEGT. The CDR3 runs to 17 residues. The CDR3 DNA reads TGTGCCAGCAGTGAAGTGCAGACAAGGCGGGGCACCGGGGAGCTGTTTTTT. Its protein is CASSEVQTRRGTGELFF.

V is TRBV7-2 and J is TRBJ2-5; 13 positions match TRBD2. CDR3 size: 16 residues. Germline V gene lookup returns CDR1 SGHTA and CDR2 FQGNSA. Trimming took 4 bases from V and 3 from J; bases not matched to a gene: 5. The CDR3 DNA is TGTGCCAGCAGCTCGCCCGGGACTAGCGGGAAAGAGACCCAGTACTTC. Its protein is CASSSPGTSGKETQYF.